This T cell receptor (beta chain) was recorded in a study of T cell changes during pregnancy in multiple sclerosis. Measured with immunoSEQ multiplex PCR; TCRdb has only the in-frame clones, and not every one. The sample records about 47,000 clones, approximately 92% being singletons. CDR3 length equals 16 residues. V was pared by 3 bases and J by 4 bases, with 10 bases of the junction left unmatched. Germline assignment: CDR1 WSHSY and CDR2 SAAADI. The sequenced sample was CD8+ T cells from peripheral blood mononuclear cells, obtained in the second trimester of pregnancy. The genes are TRBV10-2 and TRBJ2-5, with 8 bases identical to TRBD1. The receptor was derived from a female donor with multiple sclerosis, enrolled in a pregnancy study. This chain's CDR3 is CASSEPRDDRGETQYF. The CDR3 DNA sequence: TGCGCCAGCAGTGAACCGAGAGACGACAGGGGAGAGACCCAGTACTTC.